The clone carrying this T cell receptor (beta chain) was detected only once. Its target is not known. This CDR3 contains 14 residues. The V end lost 2 bases, the J end lost 1 base, and 9 bases lay between the germline ends. Germline values: CDR1 ENHRY, CDR2 SYGVKD. Since all of the isolated RNA was reverse transcribed, expressed TCRB transcripts were what got sequenced. Clones were read by immunoSEQ multiplex PCR, and TCRdb kept only the in-frame ones, dropping some. This repertoire shows 110,000 to 150,000 clones, roughly 9.3% found once; its top ten account for 0.55% to 0.75%. The data derive from a study of beta chain features in type 1 diabetes. Study context: No patient-donor differences in age, gender, total cells or subset yield. General observations from the study: Whether TCRB rearrangement is influenced by HLA type went unresolved here. Shorter templates might be favored by PCR, and equally so in patients and in controls.

Donors underwent one heparinised blood draw, about 110 mL on average. The TCR was taken from a woman in her thirties or forties in good health. The gene calls are TRBV10-3 and TRBJ2-7, with a tentative D call TRBD1 (5 bases). The sample was central memory CD4+ T cells from blood. CDR3 in DNA: TGTGCCATCAGTGAGGCAGGGTTGTCCTACGAGCAGTACTTC. This encodes CAISEAGLSYEQYF.